A selection of T cell receptor beta chains follows, all from one sample in a study of blood T cell repertoires in COVID-19. Profiling relied on immunoSEQ multiplex PCR, and the TCRdb table lists in-frame clones only, not all of them. The data hold 350,000 or so clones, with around four fifths observed a single time. Specimen: peripheral blood. The receptor source for this set is a man younger than 40 with active or convalescent COVID-19. The CDR3 runs from the conserved cysteine through the conserved F or W. A D gene is named only where the DNA matches it firmly. Part of the rows lack a size; the others show once, few, many or a class for expanded clones.

clone_size: .
d_call: .
j_call: TRBJ1-2
v_call: TRBV6-1
cdr3_nt: TGTGCCAGCAGTGAAGCGCGTGGGGCCGGGGGCTACACCTTC
cdr3_aa: CASSEARGAGGYTF

clone_size: .
d_call: TRBD1
j_call: TRBJ1-4
v_call: TRBV27
cdr3_nt: TGTGCCAGCAGTATCCCCACAGGGGCGGATGGGGAAAAACTGTTTTTT
cdr3_aa: CASSIPTGADGEKLFF

clone_size: .
d_call: .
j_call: TRBJ2-2
v_call: TRBV11-3
cdr3_nt: TGTGCCAGCAGCTTAGCGGGGGTAAACACCGGGGAGCTGTTTTTT
cdr3_aa: CASSLAGVNTGELFF

clone_size: .
d_call: TRBD1
j_call: TRBJ1-2
v_call: TRBV4-1
cdr3_nt: TGCGCCAGCAGCCAACTATTGTTGGACAGGCGATATGGCTACACCTTC
cdr3_aa: CASSQLLLDRRYGYTF

clone_size: .
d_call: .
j_call: TRBJ1-1
v_call: TRBV4-1
cdr3_nt: TGCGCCAGCAGCCAAGTTGGCGGGACGGACACTGAAGCTTTCTTT
cdr3_aa: CASSQVGGTDTEAFF

clone_size: .
d_call: TRBD1
j_call: TRBJ1-2
v_call: TRBV29-1
cdr3_nt: TGCAGCGTTGAATTCCAGGGGGCTAGAGGCTACACCTTC
cdr3_aa: CSVEFQGARGYTF

clone_size: .
d_call: TRBD1
j_call: TRBJ2-1
v_call: TRBV7-2
cdr3_nt: TGTGCCAGCAGCCGCTCAGGGGGCGGACTCTACAATGAGCAGTTCTTC
cdr3_aa: CASSRSGGGLYNEQFF

clone_size: many
d_call: TRBD2
j_call: TRBJ2-1
v_call: TRBV19
cdr3_nt: TGTGCCACCCCGGGGGAGCGGGGGGACAATGAGCAGTTCTTC
cdr3_aa: CATPGERGDNEQFF

clone_size: .
d_call: TRBD1
j_call: TRBJ2-7
v_call: TRBV6-5
cdr3_nt: TGTGCCAGCAGTTCTCGAGACAGGGAGTACTTC
cdr3_aa: CASSSRDREYF

clone_size: .
d_call: .
j_call: TRBJ2-7
v_call: TRBV5-6
cdr3_nt: TGTGCCAGCAGGCCCGGACTCAGCTCCTACGAGCAGTACTTC
cdr3_aa: CASRPGLSSYEQYF

clone_size: .
d_call: TRBD1
j_call: TRBJ1-1
v_call: TRBV27
cdr3_nt: TGTGCCAGCAGTCGCTACGGGACAGGGGAGGCTGAAGCTTTCTTT
cdr3_aa: CASSRYGTGEAEAFF

clone_size: .
d_call: .
j_call: TRBJ1-4
v_call: TRBV5-6
cdr3_nt: TGTGCCAGCAGGGAGCACGGGTTGACTAATGAAAAACTGTTTTTT
cdr3_aa: CASREHGLTNEKLFF

clone_size: .
d_call: TRBD1
j_call: TRBJ1-1
v_call: TRBV20-1
cdr3_nt: TGCAGTGCTAACAGGGGTATGGAGGCTTTCTTT
cdr3_aa: CSANRGMEAFF

clone_size: .
d_call: .
j_call: TRBJ2-7
v_call: TRBV7-9
cdr3_nt: TGTGCCAGCTGGGAGGAAGGCGAGCAGTACTTC
cdr3_aa: CASWEEGEQYF

clone_size: .
d_call: TRBD2
j_call: TRBJ2-1
v_call: TRBV2
cdr3_nt: TGTGCCAGCAACGGACTAGCGGGAGGGGATGAGCAGTTCTTC
cdr3_aa: CASNGLAGGDEQFF

clone_size: .
d_call: TRBD2
j_call: TRBJ2-1
v_call: TRBV7-7
cdr3_nt: TGTGCCAGCAGCCCCACCGGGCTAGCGGGGTACAATGAGCAGTTCTTC
cdr3_aa: CASSPTGLAGYNEQFF

clone_size: .
d_call: TRBD1
j_call: TRBJ1-2
v_call: TRBV2
cdr3_nt: TGTGCCAGCAGTGAAACGGTACAGGGGTTTGGCTACACCTTC
cdr3_aa: CASSETVQGFGYTF

clone_size: .
d_call: .
j_call: TRBJ2-4
v_call: TRBV19
cdr3_nt: TGTGCCAGTAGTATTCTGCAGGGCGTACAAAACATTCAGTACTTC
cdr3_aa: CASSILQGVQNIQYF

clone_size: .
d_call: .
j_call: TRBJ2-2
v_call: TRBV7-3
cdr3_nt: TGTGCCAGCAGCTTATGGGGGGACGGCACCGGGGAGCTGTTTTTT
cdr3_aa: CASSLWGDGTGELFF

clone_size: .
d_call: TRBD2
j_call: TRBJ2-3
v_call: TRBV7-2
cdr3_nt: TGTGCCAGCAGCTTCCATTCAGCGGGGCGCACAGATACGCAGTATTTT
cdr3_aa: CASSFHSAGRTDTQYF

clone_size: .
d_call: .
j_call: TRBJ2-2
v_call: TRBV9
cdr3_nt: TGTGCCAGCAGCGTCCTCTCTAACACCGGGGAGCTGTTTTTT
cdr3_aa: CASSVLSNTGELFF

clone_size: .
d_call: .
j_call: TRBJ2-7
v_call: TRBV7-2
cdr3_nt: TGTGCCAGCTCCCCGGGGCTCGGGAGCTACGAGCAGTACTTC
cdr3_aa: CASSPGLGSYEQYF

clone_size: .
d_call: TRBD1
j_call: TRBJ2-7
v_call: TRBV30
cdr3_nt: TGTGCCTGGAGTGTACCCCAGGGGGTCCACGAGCAGTACTTC
cdr3_aa: CAWSVPQGVHEQYF

clone_size: .
d_call: .
j_call: TRBJ1-1
v_call: TRBV5-1
cdr3_nt: TGCGCCAGCAGCTCGACGACAGGGAACACTGAAGCTTTCTTT
cdr3_aa: CASSSTTGNTEAFF

clone_size: .
d_call: .
j_call: TRBJ2-5
v_call: TRBV10-3
cdr3_nt: TGTGCCATCAGTGCTTCGGACAGTCAAGAGACCCAGTACTTC
cdr3_aa: CAISASDSQETQYF

clone_size: .
d_call: TRBD1
j_call: TRBJ2-1
v_call: TRBV10-2
cdr3_nt: TGCGCCAGCAGTGCCCTCGACAGGGGCTCCTACAATGAGCAGTTCTTC
cdr3_aa: CASSALDRGSYNEQFF

clone_size: .
d_call: .
j_call: TRBJ2-1
v_call: TRBV3-1/TRBV3-2
cdr3_nt: TGTGCCAGCAGCCAAGCGACGGGATTCTCTTACAATGAGCAGTTCTTC
cdr3_aa: CASSQATGFSYNEQFF

clone_size: few
d_call: TRBD1
j_call: TRBJ1-6
v_call: TRBV29-1
cdr3_nt: TGCAGCGCGACCGAGACAGGGGGATCACCCCTCCACTTT
cdr3_aa: CSATETGGSPLHF

clone_size: .
d_call: .
j_call: TRBJ1-5
v_call: TRBV12-3/TRBV12-4
cdr3_nt: TGTGCCAGCAGTTTAGGGGAGAGGCAGCCCCAGCATTTT
cdr3_aa: CASSLGERQPQHF

clone_size: once
d_call: TRBD1
j_call: TRBJ1-4
v_call: TRBV30
cdr3_nt: TGTGCCTGGAGTGTCGGGACAGCAACTAATGAAAAACTGTTTTTT
cdr3_aa: CAWSVGTATNEKLFF

clone_size: .
d_call: .
j_call: TRBJ2-2
v_call: TRBV30
cdr3_nt: TGTGCCTGGAGTGTACCAGTACAGGCGAGGACCGGGGAGCTGTTTTTT
cdr3_aa: CAWSVPVQARTGELFF

clone_size: .
d_call: TRBD1
j_call: TRBJ1-2
v_call: TRBV6-6
cdr3_nt: TGTGCCAGCAGTCTCCAGGGGGCTAACTATGGCTACACCTTC
cdr3_aa: CASSLQGANYGYTF

clone_size: .
d_call: TRBD1
j_call: TRBJ2-2
v_call: TRBV6-4
cdr3_nt: TGTGCCAGCAGGGCCCAGGGGGCCGGGGAGCTGTTTTTT
cdr3_aa: CASRAQGAGELFF

clone_size: .
d_call: TRBD2
j_call: TRBJ2-3
v_call: TRBV14
cdr3_nt: TGTGCCAGCAGCCAAGAGACGGGGGGGCCCCAGTATTTT
cdr3_aa: CASSQETGGPQYF

clone_size: .
d_call: .
j_call: TRBJ1-1
v_call: TRBV6-2/TRBV6-3
cdr3_nt: TGTGCCAGCGGCCCTAGAGCCGAGGTGCTTGAAGCTTTCTTT
cdr3_aa: CASGPRAEVLEAFF